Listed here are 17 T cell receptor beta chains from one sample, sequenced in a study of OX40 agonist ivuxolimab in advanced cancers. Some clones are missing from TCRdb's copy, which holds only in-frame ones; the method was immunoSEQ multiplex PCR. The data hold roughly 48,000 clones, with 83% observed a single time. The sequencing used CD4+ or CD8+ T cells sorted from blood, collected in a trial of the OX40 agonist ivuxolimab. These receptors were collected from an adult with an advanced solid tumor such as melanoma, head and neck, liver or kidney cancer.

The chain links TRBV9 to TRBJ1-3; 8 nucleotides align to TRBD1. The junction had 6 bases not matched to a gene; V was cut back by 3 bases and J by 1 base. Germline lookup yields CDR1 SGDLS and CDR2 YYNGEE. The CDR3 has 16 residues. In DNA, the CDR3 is TGTGCCAGCAGCGGGCAACAGGGGGTGTCTGGAAACACCATATATTTT. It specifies CASSGQQGVSGNTIYF.

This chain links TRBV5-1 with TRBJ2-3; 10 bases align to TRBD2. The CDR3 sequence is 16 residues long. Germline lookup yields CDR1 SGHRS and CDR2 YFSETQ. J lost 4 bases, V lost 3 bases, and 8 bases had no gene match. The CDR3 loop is CASSSLLAGVADTQYF. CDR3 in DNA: TGCGCCAGCAGCTCCCTCCTAGCGGGGGTCGCAGATACGCAGTATTTT.

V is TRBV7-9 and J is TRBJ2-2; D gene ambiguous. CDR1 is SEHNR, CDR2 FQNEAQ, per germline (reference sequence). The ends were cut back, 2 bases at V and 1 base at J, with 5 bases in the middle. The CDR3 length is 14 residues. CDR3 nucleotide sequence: TGTGCCAGCAGCTTACAGGTGAACACCGGGGAGCTGTTTTTT. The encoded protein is CASSLQVNTGELFF.

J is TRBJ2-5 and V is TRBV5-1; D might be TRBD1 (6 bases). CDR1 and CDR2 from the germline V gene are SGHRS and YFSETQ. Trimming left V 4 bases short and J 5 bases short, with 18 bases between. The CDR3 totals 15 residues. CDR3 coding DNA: TGCGCCAGCAGCGCCGGGACACCGGGCGTGGAGACCCAGTACTTC. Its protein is CASSAGTPGVETQYF.

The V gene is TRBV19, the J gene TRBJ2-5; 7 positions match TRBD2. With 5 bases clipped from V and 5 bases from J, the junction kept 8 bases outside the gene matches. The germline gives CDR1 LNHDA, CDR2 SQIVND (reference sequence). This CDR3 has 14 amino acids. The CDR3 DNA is TGTGCCAGTAGTGACCCGGCGGGGGATGAGACCCAGTACTTC. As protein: CASSDPAGDETQYF.

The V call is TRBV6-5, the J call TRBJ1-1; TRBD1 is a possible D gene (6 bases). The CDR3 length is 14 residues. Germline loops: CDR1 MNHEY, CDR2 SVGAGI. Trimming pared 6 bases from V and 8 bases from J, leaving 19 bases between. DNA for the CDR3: TGTGCCAGCAGCCTCCTAGAATGGGGGGCCGAAGCTTTCTTT. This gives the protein CASSLLEWGAEAFF.

The CDR3 DNA follows: TGTGCCAGCAGCTTAGGGTCGAGACGCAGGGTCGACTATGGCTACACCTTC. Translation gives CASSLGSRRRVDYGYTF. The V and J genes are TRBV11-2 and TRBJ1-2; perhaps TRBD1 as D (5 bases). The V gene lost 1 base and the J gene lost 3 bases, with 18 bases spanning the gap. The CDR3 is made up of 17 amino acids. Germline V gene lookup returns CDR1 SGHAT and CDR2 FQNNGV.

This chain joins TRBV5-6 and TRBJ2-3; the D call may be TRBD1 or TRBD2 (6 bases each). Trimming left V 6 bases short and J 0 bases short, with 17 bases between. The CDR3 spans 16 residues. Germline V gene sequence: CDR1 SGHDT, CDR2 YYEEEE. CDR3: CASNPLGGRSTDTQYF. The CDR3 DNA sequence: TGTGCCAGCAACCCTCTCGGGGGCCGGAGCACAGATACGCAGTATTTT.

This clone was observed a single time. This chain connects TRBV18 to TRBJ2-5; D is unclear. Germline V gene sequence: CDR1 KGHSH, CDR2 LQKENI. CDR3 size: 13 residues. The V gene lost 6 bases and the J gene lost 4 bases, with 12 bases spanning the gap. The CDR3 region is CASSLSLAETQYF. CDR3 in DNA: TGTGCCAGCTCCCTCTCTTTGGCAGAGACCCAGTACTTC.

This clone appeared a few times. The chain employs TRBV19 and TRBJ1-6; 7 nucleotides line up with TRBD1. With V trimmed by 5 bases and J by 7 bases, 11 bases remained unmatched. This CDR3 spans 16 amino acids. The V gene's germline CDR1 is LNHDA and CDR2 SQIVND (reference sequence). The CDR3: CASSWTGGGRNSPLHF. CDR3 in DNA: TGTGCCAGTAGTTGGACAGGCGGCGGGCGCAATTCACCCCTCCACTTT.

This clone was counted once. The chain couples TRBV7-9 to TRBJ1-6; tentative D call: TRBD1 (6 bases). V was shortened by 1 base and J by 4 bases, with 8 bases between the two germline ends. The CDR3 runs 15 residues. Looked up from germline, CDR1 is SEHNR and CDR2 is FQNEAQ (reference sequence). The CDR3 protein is CASSLEGGYNSPLHF. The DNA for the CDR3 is TGTGCCAGCAGCTTAGAAGGGGGTTATAATTCACCCCTCCACTTT.

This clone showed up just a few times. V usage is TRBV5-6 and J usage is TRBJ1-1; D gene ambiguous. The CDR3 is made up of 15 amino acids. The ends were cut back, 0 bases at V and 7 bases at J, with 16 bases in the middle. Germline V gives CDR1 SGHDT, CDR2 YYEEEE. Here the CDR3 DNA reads TGTGCCAGCAGCTTGGGGACCTTTATAGGCCTTGAAGCTTTCTTT. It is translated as CASSLGTFIGLEAFF.

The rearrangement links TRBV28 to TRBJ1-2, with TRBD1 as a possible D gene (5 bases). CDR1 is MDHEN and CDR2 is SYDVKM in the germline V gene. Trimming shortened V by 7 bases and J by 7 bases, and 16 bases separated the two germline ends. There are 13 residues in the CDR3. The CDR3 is CASTFGGVRGYTF. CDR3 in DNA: TGTGCCAGCACGTTCGGGGGGGTGCGTGGCTACACCTTC.

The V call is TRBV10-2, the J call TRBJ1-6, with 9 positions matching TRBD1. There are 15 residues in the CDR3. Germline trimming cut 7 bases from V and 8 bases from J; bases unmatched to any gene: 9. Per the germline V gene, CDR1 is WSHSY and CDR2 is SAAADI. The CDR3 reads CASTRTGDLDSPLHF. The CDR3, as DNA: TGCGCCAGCACCCGGACAGGGGACCTGGATTCACCCCTCCACTTT.

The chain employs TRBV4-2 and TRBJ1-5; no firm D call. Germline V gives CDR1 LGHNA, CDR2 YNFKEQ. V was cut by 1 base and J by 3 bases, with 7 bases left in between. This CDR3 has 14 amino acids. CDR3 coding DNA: TGTGCCAGCAGCCAAGTATGGAACAATCAGCCCCAGCATTTT. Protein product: CASSQVWNNQPQHF.

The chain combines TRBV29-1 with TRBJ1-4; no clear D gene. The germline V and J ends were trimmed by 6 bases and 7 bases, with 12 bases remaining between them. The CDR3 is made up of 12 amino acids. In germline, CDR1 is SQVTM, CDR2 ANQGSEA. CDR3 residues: CSVAPVGEKLFF. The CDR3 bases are TGCAGCGTGGCACCGGTGGGTGAAAAACTGTTTTTT.

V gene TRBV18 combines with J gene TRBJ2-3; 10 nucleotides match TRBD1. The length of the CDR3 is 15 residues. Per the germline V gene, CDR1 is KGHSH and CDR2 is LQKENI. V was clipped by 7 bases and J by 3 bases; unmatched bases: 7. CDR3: CASLTGTGVTDTQYF. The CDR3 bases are TGTGCCAGCTTGACCGGGACAGGGGTTACAGATACGCAGTATTTT. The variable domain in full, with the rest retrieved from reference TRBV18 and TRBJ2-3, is NAGVMQNPRHLVRRRGQEARLRCSPMKGHSHVYWYRQLPEEGLKFMVYLQKENIIDESGMPKERFSAEFPKEGPSILRIQQVVRGDSAAYFCASLTGTGVTDTQYFGPGTRLTVL.